Shown below are 24 T cell receptor beta chains from a single sample sequenced in a study of blood T cell repertoires in COVID-19. Here immunoSEQ multiplex PCR was the method, and the copy in TCRdb shows in-frame clones only, minus some. Among about 160,000 clones, approximately 88% were seen once, and the ten largest hold about 10%. Sequences were obtained from peripheral blood. Source of these receptors: an elderly woman with active or convalescent COVID-19.

This chain uses TRBV3-1 (or the pseudogene TRBV3-2) with TRBJ1-4; no clear D gene. Germline lookup yields CDR1 LGHDT and CDR2 YNNKEL (reference sequence). This CDR3 region has 16 residues. V was clipped by 0 bases and J by 8 bases, with 16 bases between them. The CDR3 DNA reads as TGTGCCAGCAGCCAAGAAGGAGCTGGGTGGGAGGAAAAACTGTTTTTT. This encodes CASSQEGAGWEEKLFF.

In its sample, this clone was seen a few times. The chain is built from TRBV7-9 and TRBJ2-3; tentative D call: TRBD2 (6 bases). Germline V gene lookup returns CDR1 SEHNR and CDR2 FQNEAQ (reference sequence). V lost 5 bases and J 2 bases, leaving 14 bases between the germline ends. The CDR3 has 15 residues. CDR3 residues: CASSPWVADTDTQYF. CDR3 nucleotide sequence: TGTGCCAGCAGCCCATGGGTAGCGGACACAGATACGCAGTATTTT.

The genes are TRBV6-2 or TRBV6-3 and TRBJ1-5; 8 nucleotides line up with TRBD1. With V trimmed by 0 bases and J by 4 bases, 17 bases remained unmatched. This CDR3 region has 20 residues. Germline CDR1 and CDR2: MNHEY and SVGEGT. The CDR3 region has the DNA TGTGCCAGCAGTTACTCGCAGGGGGCCTTTACTCTTAGGCGGAATCAGCCCCAGCATTTT. This gives the protein CASSYSQGAFTLRRNQPQHF.

This clone occurred a few times. The chain is built from TRBV19 and TRBJ2-7; 9 nucleotides agree with TRBD1. Trimming took 5 bases from V and 3 from J; bases not matched to a gene: 8. The germline V gene encodes CDR1 LNHDA and CDR2 SQIVND (reference sequence). CDR3 length: 15 amino acids. CDR3 amino acids: CASSVLGQGYYEQYF. CDR3 in DNA: TGTGCCAGTAGTGTATTGGGACAGGGATACTACGAGCAGTACTTC.

This sequence joins TRBV15 and TRBJ2-1, with 10 nucleotides matching TRBD1. The CDR3 sequence is 14 residues long. CDR1 is LNHNV, CDR2 YYDKDF, per germline (reference sequence). Unmatched junction bases numbered 2, after V lost 4 bases and J lost 5 bases. The CDR3 sequence: CATSTGTGDNEQFF. CDR3 DNA: TGTGCCACCAGCACCGGGACAGGGGACAATGAGCAGTTCTTC.

This clone has more than one count but fewer than ten. This sequence joins TRBV3-1 (or the pseudogene TRBV3-2) and TRBJ1-2, with TRBD1 matching 7 bases. V lost 5 bases, J lost 8 bases, and 2 bases stayed unmatched. The CDR3 covers 11 residues. In germline, CDR1 is LGHDT, CDR2 YNNKEL (reference sequence). The CDR3 DNA reads TGTGCCAGCAGCTCGGACAGGGGCTACACCTTC. Protein product: CASSSDRGYTF.

The V call is TRBV18, the J call TRBJ2-7, with a possible D match to TRBD2 (6 bases). V lost 4 bases and J 5 bases, leaving 18 bases between the germline ends. Looked up from germline, CDR1 is KGHSH and CDR2 is LQKENI. This CDR3 comprises 15 residues. The CDR3 region is CASSLLAGPWNEQYF. In nucleotides, the CDR3 is TGTGCCAGCTCACTCTTGGCGGGGCCATGGAACGAGCAGTACTTC.

The chain carries TRBV12-1 and TRBJ1-2; the table assigns TRBD1, which was not confirmed against the DNA. TRBV12-1 is designated a pseudogene. CDR3 length: 17 amino acids. The CDR3 loop is CASSPSAHKGRLYGYTF. The CDR3 DNA reads TGTGCCAGCAGCCCGTCAGCCCATAAGGGGCGACTCTATGGCTACACCTTC.

CDR3 nucleotide sequence: TGTGCCAGCAGCCAACAAGCCGGGACTAGCGGGGTCACAGATACGCAGTATTTT. Residues: CASSQQAGTSGVTDTQYF. The genes are TRBV4-2 and TRBJ2-3, with 13 bases matching TRBD2. The V and J ends lost 2 bases and 2 bases, in that order; junction bases with no gene match: 7. Germline CDR1 reads LGHNA; CDR2 reads YNFKEQ. The CDR3 extends over 18 amino acids.

The rearrangement joins TRBV5-1 to TRBJ2-5; 8 bases line up with TRBD1. Germline V gives CDR1 SGHRS, CDR2 YFSETQ. Germline trimming cut 1 base from V and 5 bases from J; bases unmatched to any gene: 1. The CDR3 is 13 residues long. In DNA form, the CDR3 reads TGCGCCAGCAGCTTGTCAGGGGGCGAGACCCAGTACTTC. This gives the protein CASSLSGGETQYF. Full variable domain (outside the CDR3, taken from reference TRBV5-1 and TRBJ2-5): KAGVTQTPRYLIKTRGQQVTLSCSPISGHRSVSWYQQTPGQGLQFLFEYFSETQRNKGNFPGRFSGRQFSNSRSEMNVSTLELGDSALYLCASSLSGGETQYFGPGTRLLVL.

The rearrangement joins TRBV6-2 or TRBV6-3 to TRBJ1-1; D remains unclear. V was shortened by 2 bases and J by 3 bases, with 13 bases between the two germline ends. The length of the CDR3 is 15 residues. The germline gives CDR1 MNHEY, CDR2 SVGEGT. The DNA of the CDR3 is TGTGCCAGCAGTTACGACGGTCGGGGTTACACTGAAGCTTTCTTT. The encoded protein is CASSYDGRGYTEAFF.

CDR3 in DNA: TGTGCCAGCAGCGCAGGTGGGGGGGGTTCCTACGAGCAGTACTTC. This gives the protein CASSAGGGGSYEQYF. The chain uses TRBV7-2 and TRBJ2-7; 7 nucleotides agree with TRBD2. After removal of 5 bases from V and 1 base from J, the junction contained 8 bases not matched to a gene. This CDR3 comprises 15 residues. Germline lookup yields CDR1 SGHTA and CDR2 FQGNSA.

The chain recombines TRBV24-1 with TRBJ2-3, with 7 bases fitting TRBD2. V shed 10 bases, J shed 2 bases, and the junction held 2 bases outside the gene matches. The CDR3 contains 12 residues. Germline CDR1 KGHDR, CDR2 SFDVKD. Written as DNA, the CDR3 is TGTGCCACAGGGGACTACACAGATACGCAGTATTTT. Translating gives CATGDYTDTQYF.

V usage is TRBV9 and J usage is TRBJ1-5; a weak D match, TRBD1 (5 bases). Germline V gene sequence: CDR1 SGDLS, CDR2 YYNGEE. The ends were cut back, 3 bases at V and 3 bases at J, with 10 bases in the middle. CDR3 length equals 14 residues. The CDR3, as DNA: TGTGCCAGCAGCGCGACAGCTCTCAATCAGCCCCAGCATTTT. It specifies CASSATALNQPQHF.

The V and J genes are TRBV11-3 and TRBJ1-1, with a tentative D call TRBD1 (5 bases). The germline V gene has CDR1 SGHNT and CDR2 YENEEA. V was pared by 5 bases and J by 1 base, with 11 bases between. The CDR3 length is 14 residues. For the CDR3, the DNA is TGTGCCAGCAGCCCCCCGGACACGAACACTGAAGCTTTCTTT. Translated: CASSPPDTNTEAFF.

V gene TRBV10-3 combines with J gene TRBJ1-4; D gene unclear. This CDR3 contains 15 residues. Trimming stripped 0 bases from V and 6 bases from J, with 11 bases between. Germline CDR1 and CDR2: ENHRY and SYGVKD. The CDR3 loop is CAISESKASDEKLFF. As DNA, the CDR3 is TGTGCCATCAGTGAGTCGAAAGCAAGCGATGAAAAACTGTTTTTT.

V usage is TRBV18 and J usage is TRBJ1-2; 8 bases fit TRBD1. The CDR3 runs 14 residues. Unmatched junction bases numbered 7, after V lost 4 bases and J lost 6 bases. The germline V gene has CDR1 KGHSH and CDR2 LQKENI. CDR3 DNA sequence: TGTGCCAGCTCACAATCCCCAGGGGGCGATGGCTACACCTTC. It codes for CASSQSPGGDGYTF.

This chain uses TRBV10-1 with TRBJ1-2, with a possible D match to TRBD1 (6 bases). Trimming cost V 3 bases and J 8 bases, with 22 bases left between them. CDR3 size: 16 residues. Looked up from germline, CDR1 is WNHNN and CDR2 is SYGVQD (reference sequence). In DNA form, the CDR3 reads TGCGCCAGCAGTGACCTTGAGATGGACAGTCGAACGGGCTACACCTTC. Its protein product is CASSDLEMDSRTGYTF.

The chain carries TRBV5-1 and TRBJ2-7; D unclear. CDR1 and CDR2 from the germline V gene are SGHRS and YFSETQ. This CDR3 contains 13 residues. Trimming stripped 2 bases from V and 2 bases from J, with 8 bases between. The CDR3 spells CASSFSYTYEQYF. CDR3 DNA: TGCGCCAGCAGCTTCAGTTATACCTACGAGCAGTACTTC.

Only one count was recorded for this clone. The V and J genes are TRBV5-4 and TRBJ1-4; D uncertain. V lost 4 bases and J 4 bases, leaving 14 bases between the germline ends. Germline CDR1 SGHNT, CDR2 YYREEE (reference sequence). CDR3 length: 15 residues. The CDR3 region is CASSAKWGGNEKLFF. The CDR3 DNA follows: TGTGCCAGCAGCGCCAAATGGGGAGGTAATGAAAAACTGTTTTTT.

V gene TRBV18 combines with J gene TRBJ2-2; D remains ambiguous. Looked up from germline, CDR1 is KGHSH and CDR2 is LQKENI. V lost 4 bases and J lost 3, with 18 bases in between. The CDR3 sequence is 17 residues long. This CDR3 is CASSLPAELDDTGELFF. In DNA form, the CDR3 reads TGTGCCAGCTCACTTCCGGCGGAACTTGACGACACCGGGGAGCTGTTTTTT.

V gene TRBV7-9 combines with J gene TRBJ2-2; TRBD1 agrees at 10 bases. CDR1 SEHNR and CDR2 FQNEAQ come from the germline V gene (reference sequence). This CDR3 comprises 19 residues. Germline trimming cut 4 bases from V and 5 bases from J; bases unmatched to any gene: 16. CDR3: CASSSSSVGDRGWTGELFF. The CDR3 DNA is TGTGCCAGCAGCTCCTCTTCGGTAGGGGACAGGGGATGGACCGGGGAGCTGTTTTTT. The variable domain in full, with the rest retrieved from reference TRBV7-9 and TRBJ2-2, is DTGVSQNPRHKITKRGQNVTFRCDPISEHNRLYWYRQTLGQGPEFLTYFQNEAQLEKSRLLSDRFSAERPKGSFSTLEIQRTEQGDSAMYLCASSSSSVGDRGWTGELFFGEGSRLTVL.

V and J are TRBV19 and TRBJ1-6; D is undetermined. The CDR3 covers 15 residues. Trimming cost V 7 bases and J 10 bases, with 20 bases left between them. Germline V gene data show CDR1 as LNHDA and CDR2 as SQIVND (reference sequence). The CDR3: CASNLRTGTGSPLHF. As DNA, the CDR3 is TGTGCCAGTAACCTTAGGACTGGTACGGGGTCACCCCTCCACTTT.

The V and J genes are TRBV7-2 and TRBJ1-2; the match to TRBD1 covers 9 bases. The CDR3 has 14 amino acids. The J segment lost 8 bases and the V segment lost 4 bases, leaving 8 bases of the junction unmatched. Germline CDR1 SGHTA, CDR2 FQGNSA. The CDR3 DNA sequence: TGTGCCAGCAGCTCCAGGGGACAGGGCTACGGCTACACCTTC. Amino acid sequence: CASSSRGQGYGYTF.